Given below is one TCR beta chain in context. This table comes from immunoSEQ multiplex PCR, and its TCRdb copy is limited to in-frame clones, with some not included. The sample shows some 68,000 clones, around 97% of them seen only once. The data are from a study of cytomegalovirus exposure and HLA in healthy donors. V shed 0 bases and J 2 bases; nucleotides not matched to a gene: 1. The CDR3 is 13 residues long. CDR1 is GTSNPN, CDR2 SVGIG, per germline (reference sequence). Sequencing input: PBMCs. This clonotype was obtained from a man aged 18 to 30 in good health and CMV-seronegative. The chain carries TRBV30 and TRBJ2-7; 7 bases line up with TRBD1. As DNA, the CDR3 is TGTGCCTGGAGTGTAGGGACAGCCTACGAGCAGTACTTC. Amino acids: CAWSVGTAYEQYF.